This T cell receptor beta chain originates from a study of T cell repertoires in MIS-A myocarditis (dated by TCRdb to the early 2020s). This clone has just a few counts. The antigen this receptor binds is unknown. Qualities for individual bases were not recorded, and no much larger clone is one base off. CDR1 and CDR2 are drawn from the germline V gene (reference sequence): MNHNY, SVGAGI. Germline trimming: 7 bases from V, 6 bases from J; junction bases outside gene matches: 15. Counted from cysteine to phenylalanine, this CDR3 has 16 amino acids. CDR3 DNA only is kept here, 48 bases in frame from base 1. The immunoSEQ bias-controlled multiplex PCR was used to amplify TCRbeta CDR3 regions, which were then sequenced at high throughput. The study's processing was this. The immunoSEQ vendor pipeline collapsed and filtered the CDR3 sequences so that the abundance and frequency of each unique TCRbeta CDR3 could be quantified. Using a 90% global sequence identity threshold, CD-HIT clustered dominant CDR3 amino acid sequences together with SARS-CoV-2-specific ImmuneCODE TCRbeta sequences. Clones were classed as hyperexpanded at frequencies of 0.1 to 1 and as large at frequencies of 0.01 to 0.1. The CDR3 amino acid sequences and the V and J gene assignments of the dominant clones were confirmed with MiXCR. The R stringdist package was used to compute Levenshtein distances between the patient clonotypes and the ImmuneCODE hits. Not all clones reach the TCRdb copy of this immuneACCESS table, which keeps in-frame sequences only. Checked studies attribute under half of the gap to unresolved V genes and leave the rest unexplained. D and trimming come from the DNA, and the V and J calls and clone size come from that table. The sample contains 11,000 or so clones, about 83% of them found a single time. Around 30% of the sample comes from the top ten.

The QIAamp DNA FFPE kit was used to extract genomic DNA from formalin-fixed paraffin-embedded autopsy tissue. Material for sequencing was right ventricle heart tissue obtained at autopsy. The sample's cell subset or site, from its label and the paper: cardiac tissue sample (left or right ventricle, interventricular septum, or pericardium). The chain is made from TRBV6-6 and TRBJ2-3; TRBD2 fits 8 bases in the junction. This clonotype originated in a man aged 18 to 35 with fulminant myocarditis from multisystem inflammatory syndrome in adults (MIS-A) after COVID-19. CDR3 loop: CASTPIERGPRDTQYF. In nucleotide form, the sequence is TGTGCCAGCACCCCCATAGAGCGGGGGCCCAGGGATACGCAGTATTTT.